This T cell receptor (beta chain) comes out of a study of long-term antiretroviral therapy in people with HIV. Study background: Samples collected earliest predate the 2015 immediate-ART recommendation by about a decade. General study findings and limits: For ART adherence, viral resistance and therapy changes, no data were available.

Researchers report immunoSEQ v3.0 was run at survey level. 40,000-50,000 T-cell genomes per sample were the sequencing target. Repertoires were generated with immunoSEQ multiplex PCR, while TCRdb's copy carries only in-frame clones and drops some. Of about 27,000 clones in the sample, about four fifths were seen once. Concerning this clone itself: Its specificity is not known.

V lost 6 bases and J 0 bases, leaving 12 bases between the germline ends. The CDR3 sequence is 15 residues long. CDR1 is MDHEN, CDR2 SYDVKM, per germline. The clonotype originates from a man between 35 and 55 years old with HIV. The chain carries TRBV28 and TRBJ1-5; D is ambiguous. Sequencing used unsorted PBMCs, obtained 3 years after starting antiretroviral therapy. CDR3 loop: CASSRWADSNQPQHF. The DNA for the CDR3 is TGTGCCAGCAGCCGATGGGCGGATAGCAATCAGCCCCAGCATTTT.